Listed here are 4 T cell receptor beta chains from one sample, sequenced in a study of long-term antiretroviral therapy in people with HIV. Researchers ran immunoSEQ v3.0 at survey level. Only in-frame clones appear in the TCRdb table, and some are missing; sequencing was by immunoSEQ multiplex PCR. The sample has some 25,000 clones, roughly 80% seen once. Source: unsorted PBMCs, taken 0.7 years before starting antiretroviral therapy. The receptors derive from a man aged 30 to 39 with HIV.

The V and J genes are TRBV14 and TRBJ1-4, with 8 bases identical to TRBD1. The CDR3 covers 15 residues. Germline CDR1 reads SGHDN; CDR2 reads FVKESK. The V and J ends lost 0 bases and 8 bases, in that order; junction bases with no gene match: 5. The CDR3 region has the DNA TGTGCCAGCAGCCAAGATCAGGGGGCCGGCGAAAAACTGTTTTTT. Its protein product is CASSQDQGAGEKLFF.

The V and J genes are TRBV18 and TRBJ2-3, with 7 nucleotides matching TRBD2. CDR1 and CDR2 (germline): KGHSH, LQKENI. This CDR3 region has 18 residues. The V gene end was trimmed by 1 base and the J gene end by 0 bases; junction bases not matched to a gene: 10. The CDR3 region has the DNA TGTGCCAGCTCACCACTCGGCCCAGCGGGGACTAGCACAGATACGCAGTATTTT. This sequence encodes CASSPLGPAGTSTDTQYF.

The chain carries TRBV4-1 and TRBJ2-1, with D possibly TRBD1 on 5 matching bases. Deletions cut 6 bases from V and 6 bases from J, with 21 bases between. The CDR3 consists of 16 residues. CDR1 is MGHRA, CDR2 YSYEKL, per germline. DNA for the CDR3: TGCGCCAGCAGGCTAATTGACAGAGGAAAAACCAATGAGCAGTTCTTC. Translating it yields CASRLIDRGKTNEQFF.

A note on this clone: One end of the junction is discordant with germline, which a read error may explain. The gene calls are TRBV15 and TRBJ1-2; D perhaps matches TRBD1 (6 bases). The CDR3 has 12 residues. The germline gives CDR1 LNHNV, CDR2 YYDKDF (reference sequence). The CDR3 nucleotides read TGTGCCACCAGCAGCGGGTGGGGGCAGGTACTCTTC. Translated: CATSSGWGQVLF.